The clone carrying this TCR beta chain was seen only a few times. The antigen remains undetermined. TCRB transcripts that were expressed got sequenced, as all of the isolated RNA had been reverse transcribed. Clones were read by immunoSEQ multiplex PCR, and TCRdb kept only the in-frame ones, dropping some. The data contain 330,000 or so clones, 12% to 15% of them seen just once; the ten biggest clones take up approximately 7%. The record originates from a study of beta chain features in type 1 diabetes. Overall study findings and caveats: PCR could preferentially amplify shorter templates, alike in patients and controls. cDNA-based reads could over-represent cells with high TCR expression. Diminished insertions and augmented deletions at VDJ junctions characterized type 1 diabetes patients.

The CDR3 contains 14 residues. V shed 3 bases and J shed 5 bases, with 13 bases lying between them. Germline-derived CDR1 and CDR2 are LGHNT and FRNRAP. Via CD45RO/CCR7/CD25/CD127/CD95/CD27, cells of the CD4+ naive, central memory, regulatory and stem cell-like memory subsets were sorted. The sample was central memory CD4+ T cells from blood. The sequence was obtained from a young man in good health. V is TRBV12-5 and J is TRBJ1-2, with unresolved D. CDR3 coding DNA: TGTGCTAGTGGTTTTTCTCGAATTGGGTATGGCTACACCTTC. This codes for CASGFSRIGYGYTF. Filled out from reference TRBV12-5 and TRBJ1-2, the complete variable domain reads DARVTQTPRHKVTEMGQEVTMRCQPILGHNTVFWYRQTMMQGLELLAYFRNRAPLDDSGMPKDRFSAEMPDATLATLKIQPSEPRDSAVYFCASGFSRIGYGYTFGSGTRLTVV.